A selection of T cell receptor beta chains follows, all from one sample in a study of molecular identifiers for immune sequencing clone quantification. TCRdb recomputed calls from the PCR reads with MiXCR, one row per CDR3 protein. This table has 600,000 to 650,000 distinct CDR3 sequences, about 20% appearing once. Sample: naive CD8+ T cells from blood, with Jurkat cell RNA spiked in. The receptors shown here come from a human donor in good health. Some libraries in this study had Jurkat cell RNA spiked in. CDR3s include the opening cysteine and the closing phenylalanine or tryptophan. D genes are given only for firm matches. Only part of the rows carry a size: once, few, many, or a class if the clone is expanded.

j_gene | d_gene | v_gene | abundance | CDR3aa | CDR3nt
TRBJ1-2 | TRBD1 | TRBV27 | NA | CASSYGQGMSYGYTF | TGTGCCAGCAGCTATGGACAGGGAATGAGCTATGGCTACACCTTC
TRBJ2-1 | TRBD1 | TRBV12-3/TRBV12-4 | NA | CASSPGTGNVEQFF | TGTGCCAGCAGTCCCGGGACAGGGAATGTTGAGCAGTTCTTC
TRBJ2-2 | TRBD1 | TRBV9 | few | CASSGRGRGGELFF | TGTGCCAGCAGCGGCAGGGGGCGAGGCGGGGAGCTGTTTTTT
TRBJ2-7 | NA | TRBV13 | many | CASSPPTGLENAYEQYF | TGTGCCAGCAGCCCACCAACAGGGTTAGAGAATGCCTACGAGCAGTACTTC
TRBJ2-1 | NA | TRBV25-1 | NA | CASSVHSPTQTEQFF | TGTGCCAGCAGTGTCCACTCCCCGACCCAAACCGAGCAGTTCTTC
TRBJ2-1 | NA | TRBV4-3 | NA | CASSQDRGSGYSYNEQFF | TGCGCCAGCAGCCAAGATCGGGGTAGCGGTTATTCCTACAATGAGCAGTTCTTC
TRBJ2-2 | TRBD2 | TRBV4-3 | NA | CASSQDGPASGTTGELFF | TGCGCCAGCAGCCAAGATGGTCCGGCTAGCGGGACCACCGGGGAGCTGTTTTTT
TRBJ2-2 | NA | TRBV6-6 | many | CASEGGTGELFF | TGTGCCAGCGAGGGGGGCACCGGGGAGCTGTTTTTT
TRBJ2-1 | TRBD2 | TRBV15 | NA | CATSRDVLAGGQYEQFF | TGTGCCACCAGCAGAGATGTACTAGCGGGGGGGCAGTATGAGCAGTTCTTC
TRBJ2-7 | TRBD1 | TRBV27 | NA | CASSSDRGSSYEQCF | TGTGCCAGCAGTTCCGACAGGGGAAGCTCCTACGAGCAGTGCTTC
TRBJ1-5 | NA | TRBV15 | NA | CATSGETMGNQPQHF | TGTGCCACCAGCGGAGAAACTATGGGCAATCAGCCCCAGCATTTT
TRBJ1-1 | TRBD1 | TRBV5-4 | many | CASSLVLGTGMNTEAFF | TGTGCCAGCAGCTTGGTTTTAGGGACAGGGATGAACACTGAAGCTTTCTTT
TRBJ2-1 | TRBD2 | TRBV27 | few | CATKSGGFRNEQFF | TGTGCCACTAAAAGCGGGGGGTTTAGGAATGAGCAGTTCTTC
TRBJ2-7 | TRBD2 | TRBV13 | few | CASSLVGLGGVEQYF | TGTGCCAGCAGCTTAGTGGGACTAGGGGGAGTCGAGCAGTACTTC